This T cell receptor (beta chain) was retrieved from a study of T cell clonality in common variable immunodeficiency. This clone was recorded a few times. Its antigen is still unknown. The DNA ends 3 residues before the CDR3 does, and the rest of the CDR3 is filled in from the germline J gene. Libraries were prepared by immunoSEQ multiplex PCR; TCRdb keeps only in-frame clonotypes and omits some of them. This sample comprises 35,000 or so clones, none seen once only. Study conclusions and caveats: Reportedly, TCR beta sequences from common variable immunodeficiency showed fewer deletions and N-nucleotide insertions.

Germline values: CDR1 KGHSH, CDR2 LQKENI. The CDR3 loop spans 13 amino acids. The junction had 5 bases not matched to a gene; V was cut back by 6 bases and J by 6 bases. The sequenced sample was peripheral blood mononuclear cells. This receptor was taken from a human donor with common variable immunodeficiency. V gene TRBV18 combines with J gene TRBJ1-2, with TRBD1 matching over 9 bases. CDR3 DNA (partial): TGTGCCAGCTCGGACAGGGGTAGGGATGGC. This sequence encodes CASSDRGRDG. The whole CDR3 sequence is CASSDRGRDGYTF.